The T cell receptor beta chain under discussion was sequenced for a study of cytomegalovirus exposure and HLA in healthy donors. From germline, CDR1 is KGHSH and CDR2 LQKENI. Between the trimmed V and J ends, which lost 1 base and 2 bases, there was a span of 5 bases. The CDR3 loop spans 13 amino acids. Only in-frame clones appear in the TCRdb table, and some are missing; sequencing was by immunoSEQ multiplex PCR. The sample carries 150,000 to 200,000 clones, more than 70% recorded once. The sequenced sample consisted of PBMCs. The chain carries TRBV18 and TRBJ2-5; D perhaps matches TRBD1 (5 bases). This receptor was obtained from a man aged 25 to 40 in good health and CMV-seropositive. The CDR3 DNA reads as TGTGCCAGCTCACCACGACAGCAAGAGACCCAGTACTTC. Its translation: CASSPRQQETQYF.